This record concerns one T cell receptor (beta chain) sequence. TCRdb re-derived calls from the 5' RACE reads in MiXCR, one entry per CDR3 protein. The sample has tens of thousands of distinct CDR3 sequences, around 13% seen once; the top ten hold 27%. Trimming cost V 4 bases and J 4 bases; bases outside gene matches: 9. CDR1 and CDR2 from the germline V gene are LGHNA and YSLEER. The CDR3 runs to 15 residues. These data belong to a study of T-cell memory formation after mild COVID-19. This TCR came from an adult woman who had mild COVID-19 (a few samples of this study predate the infection). Cell type and time point are not known. Sample: PBMCs or a T cell subset sorted from them (not recorded which). The V and J genes are TRBV4-3 and TRBJ2-7; 8 bases are a match to TRBD2. The CDR3 coding sequence is TGCGCCAGCAGCCGACACCGGGAGGGAAAGTACGAGCAGTACTTC. Amino acid sequence: CASSRHREGKYEQYF.